The 27 T cell receptor beta chains in this list originate from one sample, sequenced in a study of blood T cell repertoires in COVID-19. Profiled with immunoSEQ multiplex PCR; TCRdb holds only in-frame clones, not every one. Of tens of thousands of clones detected, nearly 80% appear once; the ten largest clones hold roughly 6.3%. The sequenced sample consisted of peripheral blood. The receptors originated from a man between 65 and 79 years old with COVID-19, enrolled during active disease.

This clone appeared once. The chain has TRBV2 and TRBJ1-2; D gene unclear. The CDR3 consists of 13 residues. The V gene lost 1 base and the J gene lost 4 bases, with 7 bases spanning the gap. Germline loops: CDR1 SNHLY, CDR2 FYNNEI. CDR3 nucleotide sequence: TGTGCCAGCAGTGAAGGCCCAGTCTATGGCTACACCTTC. Translated, it gives CASSEGPVYGYTF.

The V and J genes are TRBV19 and TRBJ1-1; 10 bases match TRBD1. V shed 7 bases and J 3 bases; nucleotides not matched to a gene: 2. Germline CDR1 LNHDA, CDR2 SQIVND (reference sequence). The length of the CDR3 is 13 residues. The CDR3 sequence: CASMGQGYTEAFF. The CDR3 DNA follows: TGTGCCAGTATGGGACAGGGGTACACTGAAGCTTTCTTT.

The V gene is TRBV6-5, the J gene TRBJ2-7; D is perhaps TRBD1 (6 bases). This CDR3 is 14 amino acids long. V was trimmed by 6 bases and J by 2 bases, leaving 14 bases between them. Looked up from germline, CDR1 is MNHEY and CDR2 is SVGAGI. The CDR3 spells CASSRDILPYEQYF. The CDR3 DNA sequence: TGTGCCAGCAGCCGGGACATCCTTCCCTACGAGCAGTACTTC.

The chain links TRBV7-9 to TRBJ2-6; 7 positions agree with TRBD1. The V segment lost 1 base and the J segment 0 bases; nucleotides outside the gene matches: 9. This CDR3 region has 19 residues. Germline V gene lookup returns CDR1 SEHNR and CDR2 FQNEAQ (reference sequence). CDR3 in DNA: TGTGCCAGCAGCTTAGAAGGGACAGTGATCTCCTCTGGGGCCAACGTCCTGACTTTC. This encodes CASSLEGTVISSGANVLTF.

The genes are TRBV24-1 and TRBJ1-5; no firm D call. This CDR3 spans 16 amino acids. Germline lookup yields CDR1 KGHDR and CDR2 SFDVKD. Trimming pared 0 bases from V and 0 bases from J, leaving 8 bases between. The CDR3 region has the DNA TGTGCCACCAGTGATTTGCGCGGGTATAGCAATCAGCCCCAGCATTTT. It yields the protein CATSDLRGYSNQPQHF.

The chain employs TRBV5-1 and TRBJ2-5; 8 bases are a match to TRBD1. CDR1 SGHRS and CDR2 YFSETQ come from the germline V gene. This CDR3 is 15 amino acids long. After removal of 3 bases from V and 6 bases from J, the junction contained 10 bases not matched to a gene. The CDR3 region is CASSSTSQGAKTQYF. The DNA of the CDR3 is TGCGCCAGCAGCTCTACTAGTCAGGGGGCGAAGACCCAGTACTTC.

In this sample, this clone turned up a few times. This sequence joins TRBV4-1 and TRBJ1-5; a weak D match, TRBD1 (5 bases). Trimming removed 0 bases from V and 9 bases from J, with 15 bases in between. Germline V gene lookup returns CDR1 MGHRA and CDR2 YSYEKL. CDR3 size: 15 residues. CDR3 region: CASSQDVGREGPQHF. CDR3 in DNA: TGCGCCAGCAGCCAAGATGTGGGCAGGGAAGGGCCCCAGCATTTT.

The chain has TRBV15 and TRBJ2-7; D is perhaps TRBD1 (6 bases). The V gene lost 1 base and the J gene lost 0 bases, with 16 bases spanning the gap. Germline V gene lookup returns CDR1 LNHNV and CDR2 YYDKDF (reference sequence). The CDR3 extends over 17 amino acids. The CDR3 sequence is CATSRGGQLMSSYEQYF. As DNA, the CDR3 is TGTGCCACCAGCAGAGGTGGACAGCTAATGAGCTCCTACGAGCAGTACTTC.

V usage is TRBV6-2 or TRBV6-3 and J usage is TRBJ1-3; D is ambiguous. Germline CDR1 is MNHEY and CDR2 is SVGEGT. There are 14 residues in the CDR3. The germline V and J ends were trimmed by 6 bases and 0 bases, with 9 bases remaining between them. CDR3 coding DNA: TGTGCCAGCAGCCAGCCTTACTCTGGAAACACCATATATTTT. Its translation: CASSQPYSGNTIYF.

This clone came up a few times. This sequence joins TRBV6-2 or TRBV6-3 and TRBJ1-1; weak D call: TRBD1 (5 bases). The CDR3 consists of 15 residues. Germline CDR1 is MNHEY and CDR2 is SVGEGT. V was shortened by 4 bases and J by 0 bases, with 12 bases between the two germline ends. Here the CDR3 reads CASSSHRGLNTEAFF. The CDR3, as DNA: TGTGCCAGCAGTTCCCACCGGGGGTTGAACACTGAAGCTTTCTTT.

This clone appeared once. The genes are TRBV7-8 and TRBJ2-1; TRBD1 is a possible D gene (6 bases). Between the trimmed V and J ends, which lost 1 base and 9 bases, there was a span of 16 bases. The CDR3 length is 15 residues. Germline V CDR1 and CDR2: SGHVS, FQNEAQ. This CDR3 reads CASSLGGQGSGEQFF. Written as DNA, the CDR3 is TGTGCCAGCAGCTTAGGGGGGCAGGGATCGGGTGAGCAGTTCTTC.

Written as DNA, the CDR3 is TGTGCCAGCAGCCGGGACTTGCCCTACGAGCAGTACTTC. Residues: CASSRDLPYEQYF. The rearrangement uses TRBV4-2 and TRBJ2-7, with D perhaps matching TRBD2 (6 bases). From germline, CDR1 is LGHNA and CDR2 YNFKEQ. Between the trimmed V and J ends, which lost 4 bases and 2 bases, there was a span of 9 bases. The CDR3 contains 13 residues.

The chain employs TRBV2 and TRBJ1-5, with D unclear. Germline CDR1 SNHLY, CDR2 FYNNEI. The CDR3 runs 14 residues. V lost 7 bases, J lost 1 base, and 11 bases lay in between. CDR3 residues: CASTLESSNQPQHF. The CDR3 bases are TGTGCCAGCACGCTGGAGAGCAGCAATCAGCCCCAGCATTTT.

This chain links TRBV13 with TRBJ1-3; 9 nucleotides align to TRBD1. Germline CDR1 reads PRHDT; CDR2 reads FYEKMQ (reference sequence). Trimming cost V 5 bases and J 0 bases; bases outside gene matches: 14. The CDR3 loop spans 19 amino acids. CDR3 in amino acids: CASSTAGTGRPISGNTIYF. CDR3 nucleotides: TGTGCCAGCAGCACCGCCGGGACAGGGAGGCCTATCTCTGGAAACACCATATATTTT.

This clone was observed a few times. Other DNA variants within this sample encode the same CDR3. This rearrangement joins TRBV3-1 (or the pseudogene TRBV3-2) to TRBJ2-5, with D possibly matching TRBD2 (5 bases). The CDR3 has 13 amino acids. V dropped 1 base and J dropped 2 bases, with 5 bases sitting between them. Germline V gene lookup returns CDR1 LGHDT and CDR2 YNNKEL (reference sequence). CDR3 loop: CASSQGGQETQYF. The DNA of the CDR3 is TGTGCCAGCAGCCAAGGAGGGCAAGAGACCCAGTACTTC.

The chain uses TRBV18 and TRBJ1-1; weak D call: TRBD1 (6 bases). Germline assignment: CDR1 KGHSH and CDR2 LQKENI. CDR3 length equals 13 residues. V lost 2 bases and J 9 bases, leaving 13 bases between the germline ends. The CDR3: CASSPMDSTKAFF. The CDR3 region has the DNA TGTGCCAGCTCACCAATGGACAGTACAAAAGCTTTCTTT.

The CDR3 region has the DNA TGTGCCAGCAGCCAGGGGACAGGAGCCTATGGCTACACCTTC. This translates into CASSQGTGAYGYTF. J is TRBJ1-2 and V is TRBV7-9; TRBD1 matches at 8 bases. The germline CDR1 and CDR2 sequences are SEHNR and FQNEAQ (reference sequence). V lost 5 bases and J lost 4; bases outside the gene matches: 6. This CDR3 comprises 14 residues.

This chain connects TRBV10-3 to TRBJ1-1, with TRBD1 identical over 11 bases. The V and J ends lost 4 bases and 1 base, in that order; junction bases with no gene match: 8. This CDR3 is 17 amino acids long. The germline CDR1 and CDR2 sequences are ENHRY and SYGVKD. CDR3 sequence: CAISGGTGGKRNTEAFF. The CDR3 DNA follows: TGTGCCATCAGTGGGGGGACAGGGGGGAAAAGGAACACTGAAGCTTTCTTT.

This chain joins TRBV19 and TRBJ1-1, with TRBD1 matching over 8 bases. Germline V gene sequence: CDR1 LNHDA, CDR2 SQIVND (reference sequence). V was clipped by 4 bases and J by 7 bases; unmatched bases: 8. This CDR3 region has 14 residues. As DNA, the CDR3 is TGTGCCAGTAGTAACTTCAGGGGGCGTGGTGAAGCTTTCTTT. Amino acid sequence: CASSNFRGRGEAFF.

The chain couples TRBV10-2 to TRBJ1-4, with 11 nucleotides matching TRBD1. The CDR3 extends over 17 amino acids. Losses at the gene ends were 7 bases for V and 5 bases for J; bases not matched to a gene: 12. Germline assignment: CDR1 WSHSY and CDR2 SAAADI. The CDR3 loop reads CASTGTGGVVNNEKLFF. CDR3 nucleotide sequence: TGCGCCAGCACCGGGACAGGGGGTGTAGTGAACAATGAAAAACTGTTTTTT.

The V and J genes are TRBV13 and TRBJ1-6, with a possible D match to TRBD1 (5 bases). CDR1 and CDR2 from the germline V gene are PRHDT and FYEKMQ (reference sequence). The CDR3 totals 14 residues. Trimming stripped 5 bases from V and 7 bases from J, with 12 bases between. The chain's CDR3 is CASSGRGFNSPLHF. The CDR3 nucleotides are TGTGCCAGCAGCGGCCGGGGGTTCAATTCACCCCTCCACTTT.

The chain is built from TRBV9 and TRBJ2-5; 7 bases line up with TRBD1. The CDR3 loop spans 14 amino acids. In germline, CDR1 is SGDLS, CDR2 YYNGEE. With V trimmed by 3 bases and J by 1 base, 3 bases remained unmatched. The CDR3 coding sequence is TGTGCCAGCAGCGGAGGGGGCGGCCAAGAGACCCAGTACTTC. Protein: CASSGGGGQETQYF.

The V and J genes are TRBV7-9 and TRBJ1-1, with a weak D call TRBD1 (5 bases). V lost 5 bases, J lost 5 bases, and 12 bases lay in between. Germline V gene data show CDR1 as SEHNR and CDR2 as FQNEAQ (reference sequence). The CDR3 spans 13 residues. CDR3 bases: TGTGCCAGCAGCCGCCCGGAGGGGACTGAAGCTTTCTTT. Protein product: CASSRPEGTEAFF.

This clone came up many times. The V gene is TRBV5-1, the J gene TRBJ2-1; D perhaps matches TRBD2 (7 bases). The length of the CDR3 is 16 residues. Trimming stripped 3 bases from V and 5 bases from J, with 18 bases between. Per the germline V gene, CDR1 is SGHRS and CDR2 is YFSETQ. The CDR3 sequence is CASSSHWGGQNNEQFF. The CDR3 DNA reads TGCGCCAGCAGCTCCCATTGGGGGGGCCAAAACAATGAGCAGTTCTTC.

In this sample, this clone turned up a few times. The chain recombines TRBV19 with TRBJ1-1; no clear D. V was trimmed by 5 bases and J by 1 base, leaving 17 bases between them. Looked up from germline, CDR1 is LNHDA and CDR2 is SQIVND (reference sequence). The CDR3 has 16 residues. CDR3 coding DNA: TGTGCCAGTAGTCCGTCCCCGACAAGAACGAACACTGAAGCTTTCTTT. It encodes CASSPSPTRTNTEAFF.

The chain links TRBV5-4 to TRBJ1-2, with TRBD1 as a possible D gene (5 bases). Germline V gene data show CDR1 as SGHNT and CDR2 as YYREEE (reference sequence). The CDR3 is made up of 14 amino acids. The V end lost 4 bases, the J end lost 7 bases, and 17 bases lay between the germline ends. The DNA of the CDR3 is TGTGCCAGCAGCCAAGACGGGGGGTTTAGTGGCTACACCTTC. Protein: CASSQDGGFSGYTF.

The V call is TRBV7-2, the J call TRBJ2-7; no clear D. Germline V gives CDR1 SGHTA, CDR2 FQGNSA. The CDR3 spans 13 residues. V was trimmed by 7 bases and J by 0 bases, leaving 10 bases between them. CDR3 region: CASTAPSSYEQYF. The CDR3 nucleotides read TGTGCCAGCACCGCCCCGAGCTCCTACGAGCAGTACTTC.